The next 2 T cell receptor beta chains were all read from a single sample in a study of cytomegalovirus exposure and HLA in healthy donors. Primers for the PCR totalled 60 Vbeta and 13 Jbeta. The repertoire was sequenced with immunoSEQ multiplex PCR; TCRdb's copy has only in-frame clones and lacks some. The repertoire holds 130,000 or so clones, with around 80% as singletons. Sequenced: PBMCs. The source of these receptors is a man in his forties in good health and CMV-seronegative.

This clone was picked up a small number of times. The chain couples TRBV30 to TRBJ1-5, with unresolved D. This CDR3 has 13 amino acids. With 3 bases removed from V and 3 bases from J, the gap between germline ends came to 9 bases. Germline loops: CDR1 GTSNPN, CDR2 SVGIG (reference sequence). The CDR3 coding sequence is TGTGCCTGGAGGGGCAGGCTCAATCAGCCCCAGCATTTT. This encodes CAWRGRLNQPQHF. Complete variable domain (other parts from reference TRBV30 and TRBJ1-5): SQTIHQWPATLVQPVGSPLSLECTVEGTSNPNLYWYRQAAGRGLQLLFYSVGIGQISSEVPQNLSASRPQDRQFILSSKKLLLSDSGFYLCAWRGRLNQPQHFGDGTRLSIL.

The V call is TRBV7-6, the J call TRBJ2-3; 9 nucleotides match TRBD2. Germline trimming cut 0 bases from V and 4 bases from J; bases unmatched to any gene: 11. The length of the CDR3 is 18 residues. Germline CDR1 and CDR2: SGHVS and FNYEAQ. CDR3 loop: CASSLAGGGGAFPDTQYF. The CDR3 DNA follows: TGTGCCAGCAGCTTAGCTGGGGGCGGGGGGGCCTTTCCAGATACGCAGTATTTT.